This is a list of T cell receptor beta chains from one sample in a study of immune cell composition in non-small cell lung cancer. Here immunoSEQ multiplex PCR was the method, and the copy in TCRdb shows in-frame clones only, minus some. The table lists 14,000 to 15,000 clones, 55% to 75% of them singletons, with 6% to 9% in the top ten. The sample taken for sequencing was lung tumor tissue. The receptors were gathered from a human donor with non-small cell lung cancer. CDR3s include the opening cysteine and the closing phenylalanine or tryptophan. Each record gives: D gene, clone size, J gene, V gene, CDR3 protein, CDR3 DNA. A D gene is named only where the DNA matches it firmly. A clone size is listed for some rows: how often the clone was seen (once, few, many), or a class if it is expanded.

D gene: -; clone size: few; J gene: TRBJ1-2; V gene: TRBV29-1; CDR3 protein: CSVGQVNYGYTF; CDR3 DNA: TGCAGCGTTGGTCAGGTTAACTATGGCTACACCTTC
D gene: -; clone size: -; J gene: TRBJ2-3; V gene: TRBV5-1; CDR3 protein: CASSLRDISTDTQYF; CDR3 DNA: TGCGCCAGCAGCTTGCGGGACATTAGCACAGATACGCAGTATTTT
D gene: TRBD1; clone size: few; J gene: TRBJ1-1; V gene: TRBV6-5; CDR3 protein: CASSYLAGGYTEAFF; CDR3 DNA: TGTGCCAGCAGTTACCTGGCAGGGGGCTACACTGAAGCTTTCTTT
D gene: TRBD1; clone size: once; J gene: TRBJ1-2; V gene: TRBV6-5; CDR3 protein: CASTPRGRNYGYTF; CDR3 DNA: TGTGCCAGCACCCCCAGGGGGAGGAACTATGGCTACACCTTC
D gene: TRBD2; clone size: once; J gene: TRBJ2-3; V gene: TRBV18; CDR3 protein: CASSPGLEADTQYF; CDR3 DNA: TGTGCCAGCTCACCGGGACTAGAAGCAGATACGCAGTATTTT
D gene: -; clone size: -; J gene: TRBJ2-2; V gene: TRBV7-9; CDR3 protein: CASSPGVSTGELFF; CDR3 DNA: TGTGCCAGCAGCCCAGGGGTCAGCACCGGGGAGCTGTTTTTT
D gene: -; clone size: -; J gene: TRBJ2-3; V gene: TRBV20-1; CDR3 protein: CSARELPSPYF; CDR3 DNA: TGCAGTGCTAGAGAACTCCCCTCACCGTATTTT
D gene: TRBD2; clone size: -; J gene: TRBJ2-2; V gene: TRBV18; CDR3 protein: CASSVAGGPVELFF; CDR3 DNA: TGTGCCAGCTCCGTAGCGGGGGGGCCAGTGGAGCTGTTTTTT
D gene: -; clone size: -; J gene: TRBJ2-1; V gene: TRBV7-3; CDR3 protein: CASSAGQEQFF; CDR3 DNA: TGTGCCAGCAGCGCCGGACAGGAGCAGTTCTTC
D gene: TRBD1; clone size: -; J gene: TRBJ1-2; V gene: TRBV5-6; CDR3 protein: CASSLDRDGYTF; CDR3 DNA: TGTGCCAGCAGCCTAGACAGGGATGGCTACACCTTC
D gene: -; clone size: -; J gene: TRBJ2-5; V gene: TRBV28; CDR3 protein: CASSLTTAQETQYF; CDR3 DNA: TGTGCCAGCAGTCTAACGACAGCCCAAGAGACCCAGTACTTC
D gene: TRBD2; clone size: -; J gene: TRBJ2-1; V gene: TRBV18; CDR3 protein: CASSPRASGGLNEQFF; CDR3 DNA: TGTGCCAGCTCACCAAGGGCTAGCGGGGGGTTAAATGAGCAGTTCTTC
D gene: -; clone size: -; J gene: TRBJ2-5; V gene: TRBV7-8; CDR3 protein: CASSLSRTQYF; CDR3 DNA: TGTGCCAGCAGCTTGAGCCGGACCCAGTACTTC
D gene: TRBD1; clone size: once; J gene: TRBJ2-1; V gene: TRBV7-6; CDR3 protein: CASSSILLRTGYNEQFF; CDR3 DNA: TGTGCCAGCAGCTCAATCCTCCTCCGGACAGGTTACAATGAGCAGTTCTTC
D gene: TRBD2; clone size: -; J gene: TRBJ2-5; V gene: TRBV9; CDR3 protein: CASSVSGAPPNF; CDR3 DNA: TGTGCCAGCAGCGTCAGCGGGGCCCCCCCGAACTTC
D gene: -; clone size: -; J gene: TRBJ2-7; V gene: TRBV5-6; CDR3 protein: CASSLRGPYEQYF; CDR3 DNA: TGTGCCAGCAGCTTGAGGGGCCCCTACGAGCAGTACTTC
D gene: -; clone size: -; J gene: TRBJ1-2; V gene: TRBV6-6; CDR3 protein: CASSYSRPLSGYTF; CDR3 DNA: TGTGCCAGCAGTTACTCGAGGCCCCTGTCTGGCTACACCTTC
D gene: -; clone size: -; J gene: TRBJ1-3; V gene: TRBV4-3; CDR3 protein: CASSQVVQANSGNTIYF; CDR3 DNA: TGCGCCAGCAGCCAAGTTGTACAGGCCAACTCTGGAAACACCATATATTTT
D gene: -; clone size: -; J gene: TRBJ1-2; V gene: TRBV19; CDR3 protein: CASTNPPSGYTF; CDR3 DNA: TGTGCCAGTACCAACCCACCGAGTGGCTACACCTTC
D gene: TRBD1; clone size: once; J gene: TRBJ1-3; V gene: TRBV7-9; CDR3 protein: CASSRQGAENTIYF; CDR3 DNA: TGTGCCAGCAGCCGACAGGGAGCAGAAAACACCATATATTTT
D gene: -; clone size: -; J gene: TRBJ2-1; V gene: TRBV2; CDR3 protein: CASVVEAVTEQFF; CDR3 DNA: TGTGCCAGCGTCGTCGAGGCGGTAACTGAGCAGTTCTTC
D gene: -; clone size: -; J gene: TRBJ2-4; V gene: TRBV18; CDR3 protein: CASSPLGQGGNIQYF; CDR3 DNA: TGTGCCAGCTCACCATTGGGCCAAGGGGGAAACATTCAGTACTTC
D gene: -; clone size: -; J gene: TRBJ2-1; V gene: TRBV11-2; CDR3 protein: CASSPLRTYNEQFF; CDR3 DNA: TGTGCCAGTTCTCCGCTGCGAACCTACAATGAGCAGTTCTTC
D gene: TRBD1; clone size: -; J gene: TRBJ1-1; V gene: TRBV27; CDR3 protein: CASSLALQGGTEAFF; CDR3 DNA: TGTGCCAGCAGTTTAGCGTTACAGGGGGGGACTGAAGCTTTCTTT
D gene: -; clone size: once; J gene: TRBJ1-5; V gene: TRBV6-1; CDR3 protein: CASSEFNPRMVNQPQHF; CDR3 DNA: TGTGCCAGCAGTGAATTCAACCCCAGGATGGTCAATCAGCCCCAGCATTTT
D gene: -; clone size: -; J gene: TRBJ2-3; V gene: TRBV19; CDR3 protein: CASRDGRGGSRDTQYF; CDR3 DNA: TGTGCCAGTAGGGATGGGCGGGGCGGGTCTCGGGATACGCAGTATTTT
D gene: -; clone size: -; J gene: TRBJ1-4; V gene: TRBV9; CDR3 protein: CASSARQQFIPTNEKLFF; CDR3 DNA: TGTGCCAGCAGCGCCCGCCAACAGTTCATTCCAACTAATGAAAAACTGTTTTTT
D gene: TRBD2; clone size: -; J gene: TRBJ2-3; V gene: TRBV7-2; CDR3 protein: CASSLTSGGSYF; CDR3 DNA: TGTGCCAGCAGCTTAACCAGCGGGGGTTCGTATTTT
D gene: TRBD2; clone size: -; J gene: TRBJ2-1; V gene: TRBV13; CDR3 protein: CASSSLWTSGGAYNEQFF; CDR3 DNA: TGTGCCAGCAGCTCGCTTTGGACTAGCGGGGGCGCCTACAATGAGCAGTTCTTC
D gene: TRBD1; clone size: few; J gene: TRBJ1-2; V gene: TRBV6-6; CDR3 protein: CASSGQAYGYTF; CDR3 DNA: TGTGCCAGCAGCGGACAGGCCTATGGCTACACCTTC
D gene: -; clone size: -; J gene: TRBJ2-3; V gene: TRBV4-3; CDR3 protein: CASSQDHGTRGDTQYF; CDR3 DNA: TGCGCCAGCAGCCAAGATCACGGAACCCGGGGGGATACGCAGTATTTT
D gene: -; clone size: -; J gene: TRBJ1-2; V gene: TRBV5-1; CDR3 protein: CASTDGGNYGYTF; CDR3 DNA: TGCGCCAGCACCGACGGGGGGAACTATGGCTACACCTTC
D gene: -; clone size: -; J gene: TRBJ1-2; V gene: TRBV27; CDR3 protein: CANSTPLGRRDGYTF; CDR3 DNA: TGTGCCAACTCGACCCCCTTAGGCCGACGGGATGGCTACACCTTC
D gene: -; clone size: -; J gene: TRBJ1-1; V gene: TRBV9; CDR3 protein: CASSLILGGTSTEAFF; CDR3 DNA: TGTGCCAGCAGCCTCATCCTGGGGGGGACGAGCACTGAAGCTTTCTTT
D gene: TRBD1; clone size: -; J gene: TRBJ1-2; V gene: TRBV7-9; CDR3 protein: CASSLEVTGADYGYTF; CDR3 DNA: TGTGCCAGCAGCTTAGAAGTCACAGGGGCGGACTATGGCTACACCTTC
D gene: TRBD2; clone size: once; J gene: TRBJ2-2; V gene: TRBV6-4; CDR3 protein: CASSPSGGGTGELFF; CDR3 DNA: TGTGCCAGCAGCCCGAGCGGGGGGGGCACCGGGGAGCTGTTTTTT
D gene: TRBD1; clone size: few; J gene: TRBJ1-1; V gene: TRBV29-1; CDR3 protein: CSGAGGRNTEAFF; CDR3 DNA: TGCAGCGGAGCAGGGGGTAGGAACACTGAAGCTTTCTTT
D gene: TRBD2; clone size: -; J gene: TRBJ2-3; V gene: TRBV5-1; CDR3 protein: CASSLAYLGGGADTQYF; CDR3 DNA: TGCGCCAGCAGCTTGGCTTATCTCGGGGGGGGTGCAGATACGCAGTATTTT
D gene: -; clone size: -; J gene: TRBJ1-4; V gene: TRBV21-1; CDR3 protein: CASSPGEGGGEKLFF; CDR3 DNA: TGTGCCAGCAGCCCGGGGGAAGGGGGCGGTGAAAAACTGTTTTTT
D gene: -; clone size: -; J gene: TRBJ2-1; V gene: TRBV10-3; CDR3 protein: CAISESGQGPYNEQFF; CDR3 DNA: TGTGCCATCAGTGAGTCCGGGCAGGGGCCTTACAATGAGCAGTTCTTC
D gene: -; clone size: -; J gene: TRBJ2-6; V gene: TRBV19; CDR3 protein: CASIQTGGANVLTF; CDR3 DNA: TGTGCCAGTATTCAGACGGGGGGGGCCAACGTCCTGACTTTC
D gene: -; clone size: -; J gene: TRBJ1-1; V gene: TRBV5-1; CDR3 protein: CASSLVPGAGEAFF; CDR3 DNA: TGCGCCAGCAGCTTGGTTCCGGGCGCGGGTGAAGCTTTCTTT
D gene: -; clone size: -; J gene: TRBJ2-3; V gene: TRBV27; CDR3 protein: CASSLRDLDTQYF; CDR3 DNA: TGTGCCAGCAGTTTGAGAGACTTAGATACGCAGTATTTT
D gene: TRBD1; clone size: -; J gene: TRBJ1-4; V gene: TRBV19; CDR3 protein: CASSVGTATNEKLFF; CDR3 DNA: TGTGCCAGTAGTGTTGGGACAGCCACTAATGAAAAACTGTTTTTT
D gene: -; clone size: -; J gene: TRBJ2-5; V gene: TRBV6-6; CDR3 protein: CASSYTGLQETQYF; CDR3 DNA: TGTGCCAGCAGTTATACAGGATTGCAAGAGACCCAGTACTTC
D gene: TRBD1; clone size: -; J gene: TRBJ1-1; V gene: TRBV28; CDR3 protein: CASTSTGVPEAFF; CDR3 DNA: TGTGCCAGCACCTCGACAGGGGTCCCTGAAGCTTTCTTT
D gene: TRBD2; clone size: -; J gene: TRBJ2-5; V gene: TRBV5-1; CDR3 protein: CASRTSGGPQETQYF; CDR3 DNA: TGCGCCAGCAGGACTAGCGGGGGGCCTCAAGAGACCCAGTACTTC
D gene: -; clone size: few; J gene: TRBJ1-5; V gene: TRBV6-4; CDR3 protein: CASSDFGMVYSNQPQHF; CDR3 DNA: TGTGCCAGCAGTGACTTTGGTATGGTCTATAGCAATCAGCCCCAGCATTTT
D gene: -; clone size: -; J gene: TRBJ1-2; V gene: TRBV21-1; CDR3 protein: CASSLKLTGNYGYTF; CDR3 DNA: TGTGCCAGCAGCCTCAAACTGACAGGGAACTATGGCTACACCTTC
D gene: -; clone size: -; J gene: TRBJ1-1; V gene: TRBV5-1; CDR3 protein: CASSLWGQPEAFF; CDR3 DNA: TGCGCCAGCAGCTTGTGGGGGCAGCCTGAAGCTTTCTTT